A single sample gave rise to the 16 T cell receptor beta chains below, sequenced in a study of control samples from healthy donors and cancer patients. Sequenced by immunoSEQ multiplex PCR; TCRdb stores in-frame clones only, minus some. Among around 41,000 clones, around 83% were seen once, and the ten largest hold 20% to 25%. Sequenced: PBMCs. The source is a woman aged 55-70 years with lung cancer.

The chain combines TRBV19 with TRBJ2-7, with D unclear. This CDR3 is 13 amino acids long. The germline V gene encodes CDR1 LNHDA and CDR2 SQIVND (reference sequence). The V and J ends lost 5 bases and 3 bases respectively, with 11 bases between them. The CDR3 loop reads CASSWAVNYEQYF. CDR3 nucleotide sequence: TGTGCCAGTAGTTGGGCAGTCAACTACGAGCAGTACTTC.

The chain carries TRBV6-5 and TRBJ2-3; TRBD2 matches at 7 bases. Trimming took 6 bases from V and 4 from J; bases not matched to a gene: 10. CDR1 and CDR2 from the germline V gene are MNHEY and SVGAGI. The CDR3 has 15 amino acids. CDR3 protein: CASSDGGGRADTQYF. For the CDR3, the DNA is TGTGCCAGCAGCGACGGCGGGGGAAGGGCAGATACGCAGTATTTT.

This chain uses TRBV12-3 or TRBV12-4 with TRBJ2-7, with D perhaps matching TRBD1 (6 bases). V was trimmed by 3 bases and J by 6 bases, leaving 12 bases between them. This CDR3 is 13 amino acids long. The DNA for the CDR3 is TGTGCCAGCAGTTTGTACAGGGCTGGCGAGCAGTACTTC. It encodes CASSLYRAGEQYF.

The chain carries TRBV7-9 and TRBJ2-6; D ambiguous. CDR3 size: 17 residues. V shed 6 bases and J shed 0 bases, with 15 bases lying between them. Germline V gives CDR1 SEHNR, CDR2 FQNEAQ (reference sequence). CDR3 in DNA: TGTGCCAGCAGTCTCTACCGCCCGTTCTCTGGGGCCAACGTCCTGACTTTC. This translates into CASSLYRPFSGANVLTF.

The chain joins TRBV19 to TRBJ1-3; D unclear. Trimming left V 7 bases short and J 2 bases short, with 12 bases between. Germline CDR1 reads LNHDA; CDR2 reads SQIVND (reference sequence). The CDR3 has 14 amino acids. For the CDR3, the DNA is TGTGCCAGTATGGGCTCGGCAGCTGGAAACACCATATATTTT. Translated: CASMGSAAGNTIYF.

The chain links TRBV7-2 to TRBJ2-1; 10 bases line up with TRBD1. Germline assignment: CDR1 SGHTA and CDR2 FQGNSA. V trimming: 3 bases; J trimming: 9 bases; junction bases outside the gene matches: 11. This CDR3 has 16 residues. The CDR3 nucleotides read TGTGCCAGCAGCTTCGGGGGGACAGGGGCGTATAGTGAGCAGTTCTTC. Translated, it gives CASSFGGTGAYSEQFF.

A single count supports this clone. The chain links TRBV6-5 to TRBJ2-7; no definite D call. Germline lookup yields CDR1 MNHEY and CDR2 SVGAGI. Deletions cut 6 bases from V and 6 bases from J, with 18 bases between. The CDR3 contains 14 residues. The chain's CDR3 is CASSSDLLALEQYF. CDR3 bases: TGTGCCAGCAGCTCGGACCTATTAGCACTCGAGCAGTACTTC.

The rearrangement joins TRBV12-5 to TRBJ1-2; D is undetermined. CDR1 and CDR2 (germline): LGHNT, FRNRAP. This CDR3 comprises 12 residues. With 7 bases removed from V and 1 base from J, the gap between germline ends came to 7 bases. The CDR3 loop is CASAQSNYGYTF. The CDR3 region has the DNA TGTGCTAGTGCTCAGAGTAACTATGGCTACACCTTC.

The chain couples TRBV7-2 to TRBJ2-7, with 7 bases matching TRBD2. This CDR3 region has 14 residues. The ends lost 2 bases at V and 2 bases at J; junction bases unmatched: 3. Germline lookup yields CDR1 SGHTA and CDR2 FQGNSA. The CDR3 sequence: CASSLSRETYEQYF. DNA of the CDR3: TGTGCCAGCAGCTTATCGCGGGAGACCTACGAGCAGTACTTC.

This clone was counted a few times. V and J are TRBV7-8 and TRBJ1-1; 9 bases align to TRBD1. This CDR3 spans 14 amino acids. The V and J ends lost 7 bases and 1 base, in that order; junction bases with no gene match: 4. Looked up from germline, CDR1 is SGHVS and CDR2 is FQNEAQ. CDR3 region: CASNPTGGNTEAFF. The CDR3 nucleotides are TGTGCCAGCAACCCGACAGGGGGGAACACTGAAGCTTTCTTT.

The chain links TRBV29-1 to TRBJ1-4, with D maybe TRBD1 (5 bases). Germline CDR1 SQVTM, CDR2 ANQGSEA. The length of the CDR3 is 14 residues. The V end was cut by 7 bases, the J end by 6 bases, with 18 bases between. CDR3 region: CSGGEVQSHEKLFF. The CDR3 nucleotides are TGCAGCGGGGGGGAGGTCCAAAGTCATGAAAAACTGTTTTTT.

V usage is TRBV3-1 (or the pseudogene TRBV3-2) and J usage is TRBJ1-1; 7 positions match TRBD1. V shed 1 base, J shed 1 base, and the junction held 6 bases outside the gene matches. The CDR3 contains 16 residues. Germline V gene data show CDR1 as LGHDT and CDR2 as YNNKEL (reference sequence). This chain's CDR3 is CASSQGVGTENTEAFF. CDR3 in DNA: TGTGCCAGCAGCCAAGGGGTTGGGACAGAGAACACTGAAGCTTTCTTT.

The rearrangement uses TRBV27 and TRBJ1-6; 10 bases map to TRBD1. The CDR3 totals 11 residues. Germline assignment: CDR1 MNHEY and CDR2 SMNVEV (reference sequence). This chain's CDR3 is CATGGQSPLHF. The CDR3 DNA reads TGTGCGACAGGGGGCCAGTCACCCCTCCACTTT.

J is TRBJ2-3 and V is TRBV24-1; no reliable D call. This CDR3 is built from 13 residues. V lost 7 bases and J lost 2, with 9 bases in between. CDR1 KGHDR and CDR2 SFDVKD come from the germline V gene. The CDR3 nucleotides read TGTGCCACCAGGCTTGGGCCCACAGATACGCAGTATTTT. Translating it yields CATRLGPTDTQYF.

V and J are TRBV6-5 and TRBJ1-1; 7 bases map to TRBD1. The CDR3 sequence is 16 residues long. CDR1 is MNHEY, CDR2 SVGAGI, per germline. The V segment lost 4 bases and the J segment 0 bases; nucleotides outside the gene matches: 8. As DNA, the CDR3 is TGTGCCAGCAGTTCCCGGACAGGTTTCATGAACACTGAAGCTTTCTTT. Amino acid sequence: CASSSRTGFMNTEAFF.

The CDR3: CASSLGRGAHLETQYF. CDR3 sequence (DNA): TGTGCCAGCAGCTTAGGCAGGGGGGCTCACTTGGAGACCCAGTACTTC. The rearrangement joins TRBV11-2 to TRBJ2-5, with D possibly being TRBD1 (7 bases). Germline values: CDR1 SGHAT, CDR2 FQNNGV. CDR3 length: 16 amino acids. Trimming cost V 1 base and J 5 bases, with 17 bases left between them. Full variable domain (missing parts from reference TRBV11-2 and TRBJ2-5): EAGVAQSPRYKIIEKRQSVAFWCNPISGHATLYWYQQILGQGPKLLIQFQNNGVVDDSQLPKDRFSAERLKGVDSTLKIQPAKLEDSAVYLCASSLGRGAHLETQYFGPGTRLLVL.